This is a list of T cell receptor beta chains from one sample in a study of shared clonotypes between healthy human individuals. The method was immunoSEQ multiplex PCR; TCRdb's version includes in-frame clones alone and lacks a portion of them. The table includes about 1,500,000 clones, roughly 97% detected once. Sequenced input: naive CD4+ T cells sorted from blood. All receptors derive from a man aged 25 to 45 in good health. CDR3s include the opening cysteine and the closing phenylalanine or tryptophan. The order of the fields is J gene, D gene, V gene, clone size, CDR3 protein, CDR3 DNA. The D gene is left open where the match is weak. Clone size appears in some rows only: once, few, many, or a class for an expanded clone.

TRBJ2-7 | NA | TRBV30 | NA | CAWINGETNEQYF | TGTGCCTGGATAAACGGGGAAACCAACGAGCAGTACTTC
TRBJ1-5 | NA | TRBV28 | once | CASSSPLGGKHQPQHF | TGTGCCAGCAGTTCCCCCCTCGGTGGTAAGCATCAGCCCCAGCATTTT
TRBJ2-1 | TRBD1 | TRBV2 | NA | CASRKYVGQGYEQFF | TGTGCCAGCAGAAAGTACGTGGGACAGGGGTATGAGCAGTTCTTC
TRBJ2-1 | NA | TRBV6-5 | once | CASSPGGYNEQFF | TGTGCCAGCAGTCCCGGGGGATACAATGAGCAGTTCTTC
TRBJ2-1 | TRBD2 | TRBV27 | NA | CASRHFTRLAGGYNEQFF | TGTGCCAGCCGACACTTTACGCGGCTAGCGGGGGGCTACAATGAGCAGTTCTTC
TRBJ1-5 | NA | TRBV5-1 | once | CASSLAGGGDQPQHF | TGCGCCAGCAGCTTGGCCGGGGGAGGGGATCAGCCCCAGCATTTT
TRBJ2-3 | NA | TRBV9 | once | CASSVGSTDTQYF | TGTGCCAGCAGCGTAGGGTCCACAGATACGCAGTATTTT
TRBJ1-2 | NA | TRBV10-3 | NA | CAISEDGALRGYTF | TGTGCCATCAGTGAGGATGGAGCCTTGAGAGGCTACACCTTC
TRBJ2-1 | NA | TRBV9 | NA | CASALGPKFEQFF | TGTGCCAGCGCATTGGGGCCTAAATTTGAGCAGTTCTTC
TRBJ2-3 | NA | TRBV11-2 | NA | CASSFAGQWADTQYF | TGTGCCAGCAGCTTCGCGGGACAGTGGGCAGATACGCAGTATTTT
TRBJ2-7 | TRBD1 | TRBV7-3 | NA | CASRPSGTGYYEQYF | TGTGCCAGCAGACCTTCCGGGACAGGATACTACGAGCAGTACTTC
TRBJ1-1 | TRBD1 | TRBV7-3 | NA | CASSLGGQGGFTEAFF | TGTGCCAGCAGCTTAGGCGGACAGGGAGGGTTTACTGAAGCTTTCTTT
TRBJ2-5 | TRBD1 | TRBV5-1 | NA | CASSPGTALQETQYF | TGCGCCAGCAGCCCCGGGACAGCTTTACAAGAGACCCAGTACTTC
TRBJ2-3 | NA | TRBV5-1 | NA | CASSLEGFDTDTQYF | TGCGCCAGCAGCTTGGAAGGGTTTGACACAGATACGCAGTATTTT
TRBJ2-3 | TRBD1 | TRBV18 | NA | CASSPPVGQGYLSNTDTQYF | TGTGCCAGCTCACCACCGGTGGGACAGGGGTATCTCTCGAACACAGATACGCAGTATTTT
TRBJ1-3 | NA | TRBV9 | NA | CASSVGQVSGNTIYF | TGTGCCAGCAGCGTAGGACAGGTCTCTGGAAACACCATATATTTT
TRBJ2-6 | NA | TRBV7-2 | NA | CASSSYKGANVLTF | TGTGCCAGCAGCTCGTACAAGGGGGCCAACGTCCTGACTTTC
TRBJ2-1 | NA | TRBV5-1 | NA | CASSFDTSSYNEQFF | TGCGCCAGCAGTTTCGACACTAGCTCCTACAATGAGCAGTTCTTC
TRBJ1-1 | NA | TRBV5-4 | NA | CASRRALTGDTEAFF | TGTGCCAGCAGACGAGCACTGACAGGAGACACTGAAGCTTTCTTT
TRBJ1-4 | NA | TRBV7-9 | once | CASSERGVGEKLFF | TGTGCCAGCAGCGAAAGGGGGGTCGGTGAAAAACTGTTTTTT
TRBJ1-1 | NA | TRBV6-4 | NA | CASSVSAHTEAFF | TGTGCCAGCAGTGTATCGGCGCACACTGAAGCTTTCTTT
TRBJ1-1 | NA | TRBV10-2 | NA | CASSEALLRTEAFF | TGCGCCAGCAGTGAGGCGCTACTACGGACTGAAGCTTTCTTT